The 17 T cell receptor beta chains in this list originate from one sample, sequenced in a study of blood T cell repertoires in COVID-19. The assay was immunoSEQ multiplex PCR, and TCRdb's table has in-frame clones only and misses some. The repertoire holds 150,000 to 200,000 clones, with roughly 81% as singletons. Specimen: peripheral blood. The receptor source for this set is a man aged 35 to 55 with acute or convalescent COVID-19.

In DNA, the CDR3 is TGCAGCGTTGAAGGTGTGGGGGCGGTGAACACCGGGGAGCTGTTTTTT. Translating it yields CSVEGVGAVNTGELFF. The J gene is TRBJ2-2, the V gene TRBV29-1; the D gene is possibly TRBD1 (6 bases). Germline loops: CDR1 SQVTM, CDR2 ANQGSEA. This CDR3 is 16 amino acids long. V lost 1 base, J lost 1 base, and 13 bases lay in between.

The chain couples TRBV6-2 or TRBV6-3 to TRBJ2-3; weak D call: TRBD1 (5 bases). CDR3 length: 14 residues. Germline CDR1 and CDR2: MNHEY and SVGEGT. V was trimmed by 3 bases and J by 1 base, leaving 8 bases between them. CDR3 residues: CASSYLGRTDTQYF. CDR3 DNA sequence: TGTGCCAGCAGTTATCTGGGGCGCACAGATACGCAGTATTTT.

This chain uses TRBV15 with TRBJ2-3; TRBD2 agrees at 13 bases. CDR1 LNHNV and CDR2 YYDKDF come from the germline V gene (reference sequence). V shed 6 bases and J 4 bases; nucleotides not matched to a gene: 4. This CDR3 contains 15 residues. CDR3 DNA: TGTGCCACCAGACTAGCGGGGGGGTGGGCAGATACGCAGTATTTT. Translated: CATRLAGGWADTQYF.

This clone was found a few times. The chain joins TRBV6-6 to TRBJ1-2; no clear D. Germline lookup yields CDR1 MNHNY and CDR2 SVGAGI (reference sequence). The CDR3 is 14 amino acids. With 7 bases removed from V and 2 bases from J, the gap between germline ends came to 14 bases. The CDR3 nucleotides are TGTGCCAGCACCTCATTGGCCAGGAACTATGGCTACACCTTC. Its translation: CASTSLARNYGYTF.

The V and J genes are TRBV11-2 and TRBJ1-2; TRBD1 is a possible D gene (5 bases). V dropped 1 base and J dropped 8 bases, with 11 bases sitting between them. This CDR3 has 13 amino acids. Germline CDR1 SGHAT, CDR2 FQNNGV. The CDR3 DNA follows: TGTGCCAGCAGCTTAGCCTTAGGGGCCGGCTACACCTTC. Translated, it gives CASSLALGAGYTF.

Of note for this clone: The same CDR3 is also encoded by other DNA sequences in this sample. V is TRBV30 and J is TRBJ1-1, with D unresolved. Germline values: CDR1 GTSNPN, CDR2 SVGIG (reference sequence). The CDR3 spans 13 residues. The V gene lost 0 bases and the J gene lost 0 bases, with 5 bases spanning the gap. The CDR3 reads CAWSVRVNTEAFF. Here the CDR3 DNA reads TGTGCCTGGAGTGTACGGGTGAACACTGAAGCTTTCTTT.

The rearrangement uses TRBV6-1 and TRBJ1-2, with TRBD1 matching 11 bases. The CDR3 has 17 residues. V shed 1 base and J 2 bases; nucleotides not matched to a gene: 6. Germline V gene data show CDR1 as MNHNS and CDR2 as SASEGT. Here the CDR3 reads CASSEEGGQGGNYGYTF. CDR3 in DNA: TGTGCCAGCAGTGAAGAAGGGGGACAGGGGGGAAACTATGGCTACACCTTC.

The chain uses TRBV18 and TRBJ2-7; TRBD1 agrees at 7 bases. Looked up from germline, CDR1 is KGHSH and CDR2 is LQKENI. The J segment lost 2 bases and the V segment lost 3 bases, leaving 1 base of the junction unmatched. CDR3 size: 13 residues. CDR3 coding DNA: TGTGCCAGCTCACCGGGACAGCCCTACGAGCAGTACTTC. This sequence encodes CASSPGQPYEQYF.

This sequence joins TRBV5-1 and TRBJ2-5, with TRBD2 matching 12 bases. The ends lost 4 bases at V and 2 bases at J; junction bases unmatched: 15. The germline V gene encodes CDR1 SGHRS and CDR2 YFSETQ. The CDR3 spans 19 residues. CDR3 sequence: CASSSGQGRTSGEQETQYF. CDR3 DNA sequence: TGCGCCAGCAGCAGCGGACAGGGGAGGACTAGCGGGGAACAAGAGACCCAGTACTTC.

This clone was observed a single time. V gene TRBV4-1 combines with J gene TRBJ2-1, with D unresolved. Germline values: CDR1 MGHRA, CDR2 YSYEKL. The CDR3 extends over 14 amino acids. The germline V and J ends were trimmed by 4 bases and 6 bases, with 13 bases remaining between them. CDR3 bases: TGCGCCAGCAGCCCGTCGAGCCTTTCCAATGAGCAGTTCTTC. Translated, it gives CASSPSSLSNEQFF.

This clone was seen just once. The gene calls are TRBV11-2 and TRBJ1-4, with D maybe TRBD1 (6 bases). Trimming removed 4 bases at V and 10 bases at J, with 19 bases between. Germline CDR1 SGHAT, CDR2 FQNNGV. The CDR3 runs to 15 residues. CDR3 residues: CASSSVGAKTGKLFF. Here the CDR3 DNA reads TGTGCCAGCAGCTCTGTGGGGGCTAAAACCGGAAAACTGTTTTTT. The full variable domain, with the rest looked up from reference TRBV11-2 and TRBJ1-4, is EAGVAQSPRYKIIEKRQSVAFWCNPISGHATLYWYQQILGQGPKLLIQFQNNGVVDDSQLPKDRFSAERLKGVDSTLKIQPAKLEDSAVYLCASSSVGAKTGKLFFGSGTQLSVL.

The V and J genes are TRBV12-5 and TRBJ2-1; 11 bases map to TRBD2. V shed 1 base, J shed 5 bases, and the junction held 4 bases outside the gene matches. The CDR3 is 16 residues long. CDR1 and CDR2 (germline): LGHNT, FRNRAP. The CDR3 is CASGLGLAGSNNEQFF. The CDR3, as DNA: TGTGCTAGTGGTTTGGGACTAGCGGGGTCTAACAATGAGCAGTTCTTC.

The chain has TRBV25-1 and TRBJ1-1, with D possibly being TRBD1 (6 bases). The CDR3 totals 12 residues. Trimming cost V 3 bases and J 5 bases, with 7 bases left between them. CDR1 MGHDK and CDR2 SYGVNS come from the germline V gene. CDR3: CASSEGATEAFF. The CDR3 DNA is TGTGCCAGCAGTGAGGGGGCTACTGAAGCTTTCTTT.

For this clone: The sample has other DNA sequences that encode this CDR3 too. The rearrangement links TRBV11-2 to TRBJ1-1, with D uncertain. CDR3 length: 13 residues. The V end lost 2 bases, the J end lost 2 bases, and 6 bases lay between the germline ends. Germline values: CDR1 SGHAT, CDR2 FQNNGV. The CDR3 coding sequence is TGTGCCAGCAGCTTAACAGAAAACACTGAAGCTTTCTTT. This sequence encodes CASSLTENTEAFF.

The chain combines TRBV2 with TRBJ2-7, with 10 bases lining up with TRBD1. V was pared by 7 bases and J by 7 bases, with 7 bases of the junction left unmatched. Germline lookup yields CDR1 SNHLY and CDR2 FYNNEI. The CDR3 length is 13 residues. DNA for the CDR3: TGTGCCAGCATCGACAGGGGGCATAGGGAGCAGTACTTC. It translates to CASIDRGHREQYF.

The CDR3 nucleotides are TGTGCCAGCAGTGATTCGGGGGGATCCTACGAGCAGTACTTC. Its protein is CASSDSGGSYEQYF. The rearrangement joins TRBV2 to TRBJ2-7; TRBD2 matches at 7 bases. V shed 3 bases and J 1 base; nucleotides not matched to a gene: 3. Germline values: CDR1 SNHLY, CDR2 FYNNEI. CDR3 length equals 14 residues. Full variable domain (outside the CDR3, taken from reference TRBV2 and TRBJ2-7): EPEVTQTPSHQVTQMGQEVILRCVPISNHLYFYWYRQILGQKVEFLVSFYNNEISEKSEIFDDQFSVERPDGSNFTLKIRSTKLEDSAMYFCASSDSGGSYEQYFGPGTRLTVT.

V usage is TRBV7-3 and J usage is TRBJ2-5, with TRBD1 as a possible D gene (6 bases). The CDR3 consists of 14 residues. With 5 bases removed from V and 5 bases from J, the gap between germline ends came to 15 bases. Germline lookup yields CDR1 SGHTA and CDR2 FQGTGA. CDR3 sequence: CASSPQGSRETQYF. For the CDR3, the DNA is TGTGCCAGCAGCCCCCAGGGGAGTAGGGAGACCCAGTACTTC.